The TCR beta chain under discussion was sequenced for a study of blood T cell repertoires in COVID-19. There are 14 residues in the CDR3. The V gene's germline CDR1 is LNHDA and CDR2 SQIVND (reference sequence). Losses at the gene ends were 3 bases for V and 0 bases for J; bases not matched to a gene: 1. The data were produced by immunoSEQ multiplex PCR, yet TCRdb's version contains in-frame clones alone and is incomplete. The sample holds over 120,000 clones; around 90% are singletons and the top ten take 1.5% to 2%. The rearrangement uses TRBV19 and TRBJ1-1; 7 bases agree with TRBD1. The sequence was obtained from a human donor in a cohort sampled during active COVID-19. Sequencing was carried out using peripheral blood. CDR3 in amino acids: CASSIQGVNTEAFF. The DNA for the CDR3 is TGTGCCAGTAGTATCCAGGGGGTGAACACTGAAGCTTTCTTT.